This T cell receptor (beta chain) was sequenced in a study of lymphopenia after photon versus proton radiotherapy. Details on this clone: No antigen is known for it.

CDR1 is MDHEN, CDR2 SYDVKM, per germline. The trim removed 4 bases at V and 0 bases at J, leaving 3 bases unmatched. The CDR3 is 15 residues long. The table came from immunoSEQ multiplex PCR; TCRdb's copy has only in-frame clones and leaves some out. The repertoire consists of tens of thousands of clones, with under 95% occurring once and the leading ten covering 2.9%. Study observations and caveats: After the lymphocyte nadir, photon-treated repertoires showed oligoclonal expansion, especially of CD8+ Temra cells.

The starting material was peripheral blood, obtained from a patient treated with photon-based radiotherapy. The chain carries TRBV28 and TRBJ1-1, with 9 bases that match TRBD1. This sequence originates from a woman in her 70s with pancreatic cancer. CDR3 sequence (DNA): TGTGCCAGCAGTTCATGGACAGGGGTGAACACTGAAGCTTTCTTT. The encoded protein is CASSSWTGVNTEAFF.